The source of this TCR beta chain is a study of shared clonotypes between healthy human individuals. With regard to this clone: Its antigen is unidentified.

V was clipped by 2 bases and J by 2 bases, with 3 bases between them. Germline assignment: CDR1 SGDLS and CDR2 YYNGEE. This CDR3 has 12 residues. A deep-level run was used for the assay. TCRdb's table, derived via immunoSEQ multiplex PCR, lists solely in-frame clones and lacks some. The repertoire holds some 2.3 million clones, approximately 95% seen once, with roughly 0.36% in the top ten. Study results and limitations: Clonotypes which were not shared had lower generation probabilities than clonotypes that all four donors shared.

Naive CD45RA+ and memory CD45RA-negative subsets were split from CD4+ cells. The chain couples TRBV9 to TRBJ2-3; D gene unclear. The sequencing sample was made of naive CD4+ T cells from PBMCs. Subset described: CD45RA+ positively selected. The clonotype comes from a man younger than 30 in good health. Some clones in this sample may be carry-over from other donors' samples. CDR3 sequence reads: CASSVITDTQYF. The DNA of the CDR3 is TGTGCCAGCAGCGTCATCACAGATACGCAGTATTTT.